This TCR beta chain was identified in a study of blood T cell repertoires in COVID-19. Study-wide context: The analysed material was cDNA or gDNA that came from T cells, B-cell-depleted T cells, or PBMCs.

Profiled with immunoSEQ multiplex PCR; TCRdb holds only in-frame clones, not every one. The profile shows 200,000 or so clones, about 90% of them singletons. The germline gives CDR1 SGHTA, CDR2 FQGNSA. V lost 4 bases and J lost 0, with 10 bases in between. The CDR3 loop spans 15 amino acids. Material for sequencing was PBMCs or T cells enriched from blood (not recorded which). This TCR was sampled from a young man who had recovered from COVID-19. V is TRBV7-2 and J is TRBJ2-1; no clear D gene. The CDR3 DNA sequence: TGTGCCAGCAGCTCCGACTCGAGCTCCTACAATGAGCAGTTCTTC. Amino acid sequence: CASSSDSSSYNEQFF.